These 6 T cell receptor beta chains were sequenced from one sample in a study of vaccination effects on CD4 cells after COVID-19. For these TCRs, the target antigens are not known. The table came from immunoSEQ multiplex PCR; TCRdb's copy has only in-frame clones and leaves some out. The table includes approximately 58,000 clones, 60% to 85% detected once. The culture ran for approximately 10 days, and then CD4+ T cells were isolated. The sample here was CD4+ T cells from PBMCs cultured without peptide, taken before COVID-19 vaccination. Source of these receptors: a human donor who received a COVID-19 vaccine.

The count of this clone is one. The V and J genes are TRBV21-1 and TRBJ2-7; the table assigns TRBD1, which was not confirmed against the DNA. TRBV21-1 is labeled a pseudogene. This CDR3 has 15 residues. The CDR3 loop is CASSTCRVEVYEQYV. CDR3 bases: TGTGCCAGCAGCACTTGCAGGGTAGAAGTCTACGAGCAGTACGTC.

The gene calls are TRBV3-1 (or the pseudogene TRBV3-2) and TRBJ1-5; perhaps TRBD1 as D (5 bases). The CDR3 loop spans 14 amino acids. Deletions cut 4 bases from V and 4 bases from J, with 11 bases between. Germline CDR1 is LGHDT and CDR2 is YNNKEL (reference sequence). The CDR3 spells CASSLGTENQPQHF. The CDR3 DNA reads as TGTGCCAGCAGCCTCGGGACGGAGAATCAGCCCCAGCATTTT.

V usage is TRBV20-1 and J usage is TRBJ1-1, with D unclear. The CDR3 length is 11 residues. The germline CDR1 and CDR2 sequences are DFQATT and SNEGSKA (reference sequence). V lost 5 bases and J lost 6, with 10 bases in between. In DNA, the CDR3 is TGCAGTGCTTACGGCATCTCTGAAGCTTTCTTT. It encodes CSAYGISEAFF.

V usage is TRBV5-6 and J usage is TRBJ1-2; D ambiguous. The germline V and J ends were trimmed by 6 bases and 3 bases, with 12 bases remaining between them. The CDR3 totals 13 residues. Germline V gene data show CDR1 as SGHDT and CDR2 as YYEEEE. CDR3 loop: CASTRDWDYGYTF. CDR3 DNA sequence: TGTGCCAGCACCCGAGACTGGGACTATGGCTACACCTTC.

The genes are TRBV19 and TRBJ2-2, with 7 nucleotides matching TRBD1. The J segment lost 5 bases and the V segment lost 3 bases, leaving 6 bases of the junction unmatched. The germline V gene has CDR1 LNHDA and CDR2 SQIVND (reference sequence). The CDR3 has 15 amino acids. CDR3 nucleotide sequence: TGTGCCAGTAGTATCCCAGGGGGTAGAACCGGGGAGCTGTTTTTT. Protein product: CASSIPGGRTGELFF.

CDR3 coding DNA: TGTGCCAGCAGCTTAGCGTCTGCAACTAATGAAAAACTGTTTTTT. It codes for CASSLASATNEKLFF. The chain couples TRBV7-9 to TRBJ1-4; D not resolved. The germline CDR1 and CDR2 sequences are SEHNR and FQNEAQ (reference sequence). Trimming took 0 bases from V and 0 from J, leaving 5 bases between them. The CDR3 extends over 15 amino acids.